This record concerns one T cell receptor beta chain sequence. Its antigen is still unknown. Base qualities are not recorded, but no much larger clone differs from it by a single base. Receptors were amplified or captured by 5' RACE. Instrument on record: Illumina HiSeq 2000. Template switching introduced a universal primer binding site; the final cDNA contained a unique molecular identifier, enabling accurate counting of TCR cDNA molecules. Specific primers in the conserved constant-segment region were used to synthesize first-strand cDNA for the TCR alpha and beta chains. Each cDNA library was double barcoded, with a SMART-Mk sample barcode plus Illumina barcodes, to control for contamination. TruSeq adapter sequences along with Illumina sample barcodes were introduced in two successive PCR steps. Sequencing of the TCR alpha and beta cDNA libraries was done on the Illumina HiSeq platform using custom primers. Under the source paper's analysis protocol: MiGEC processed the raw reads to extract unique molecular identifiers, while MiXCR was used to determine the CDR3 positions. For each individual, recombination models were inferred using an EM algorithm with the repgenHMM and IGoR tools. The tcR package in R was used for shared clonotype analysis, with sharing normalized by the product of cloneset sizes. To study raw recombination without the effects of thymic and clonal selection, out-of-frame nonproductive sequences were analyzed. Clones were called with MiXCR by TCRdb after fastp trimmed the public reads at Q25, and only in-frame beta chains were retained. Rows with a matching CDR3 protein are joined into one entry that keeps the most common DNA and genes. The V and J calls and clone size are TCRdb's, not the authors'. This sample lists 1.5 million or so distinct CDR3 sequences; less than 35% were detected once. Clones ranked in the top ten supply about 0.3% of the sample.

The data were obtained in a study of identical twins listed by TCRdb under 2016. In the study overall: To test whether fetal clonotypes persist, the study used deep sequencing on TCR alpha and beta repertoires from monozygotic twins, unrelated adults of various ages, and cord blood. To rule out contamination, replicate twin experiments were performed at different times with different library preparation protocols. The paper's findings and limits, for the study overall: Because the same donors could not be followed over many years, conclusions were based on cross-sectional statistical analysis. In monozygotic twins, out-of-frame TCR alpha sharing was systematically underestimated by recombination models, although the models agreed with sharing between unrelated individuals. In beta out-of-frame sequences, excess twin sharing was weaker, because having fewer shared sequences lowered the signal-to-noise ratio. Zero-insertion analyses could be partly confounded by invariant T cells such as MAIT and iNKT, though diverse VJ usage argued against such confounding for most clonotypes. Compared with coincidental sharing between unrelated individuals, an excess of low generation-probability sequences was observed among out-of-frame TCR alpha sequences shared between twins. Abundant cord blood beta clonotypes carried fewer insertions; young adult naive repertoires showed a weaker similar trend, while memory repertoires showed none.

Every donor in the study was a healthy Caucasian. The germline V gene provides CDR1 SGHRS and CDR2 YFSETQ. The trim is 4 bases for V and 7 bases for J, with a gap of 18 bases between the germline ends. The CDR3 contains 14 residues, cysteine and phenylalanine counted. Only CDR3 DNA remains: 42 bases, in frame from the first base. The sequenced material came from cord blood. The chain is made from TRBV5-1 and TRBJ2-7; a tentative D call is TRBD1 (6 bases match). The clonotype originates from a newborn girl in good health. Read as DNA, the sequence is TGCGCCAGCAGCCCGGGACACCTTACGGATGAGCAGTACTTC. Its coded protein is CASSPGHLTDEQYF.